This T cell receptor (beta chain) derives from a study of blood T cell repertoires in COVID-19. At the level of the study: Samples representing acute and convalescent COVID-19 were sourced from the United States, Italy and Spain.

TCRdb keeps only in-frame clones here, not all; method: immunoSEQ multiplex PCR. The top ten clones hold about 3.6% of a sample with roughly 240,000 clones, about 85% of them seen once. The trim removed 5 bases at V and 4 bases at J, leaving 13 bases unmatched. This CDR3 is built from 17 residues. CDR1 MNHEY and CDR2 SVGEGT come from the germline V gene. Sequencing was carried out using peripheral blood. This TCR was sampled from a young man with active or convalescent COVID-19. This chain connects TRBV6-2 or TRBV6-3 to TRBJ1-2, with 10 bases that match TRBD1. The chain's CDR3 is CASSQPGTGATSYGYTF. The CDR3, as DNA: TGTGCCAGCAGTCAACCCGGGACAGGGGCGACGAGCTATGGCTACACCTTC.